This note documents a single T cell receptor beta chain sequence. Random hexamers were used to reverse transcribe the RNA input (about 0.45 to 1 ug). TCRdb re-derived calls from the immunoSEQ multiplex PCR reads in MiXCR, one entry per CDR3 protein. Among some 400,000 distinct CDR3 sequences listed, approximately 89% were seen once. The data are from a study of CD8 T cells in Susac syndrome. Negative magnetic isolation gave CD8+ and CD4+ cells; FACS enriched CD8+ TEMRA. The germline V gene encodes CDR1 SQVTM and CDR2 ANQGSEA. The CDR3 runs 14 residues. V lost 0 bases and J lost 5; bases outside the gene matches: 4.

Sequencing was done on a sample of CD8+ T cells from PBMCs. The chain is built from TRBV29-1 and TRBJ2-7, with 10 bases aligning to TRBD1. This TCR was sampled from a human donor with multiple sclerosis. The CDR3 nucleotides read TGCAGCGTTGAAGAGACAGGGGGCGAACACGAGCAGTACTTC. Amino acids: CSVEETGGEHEQYF.